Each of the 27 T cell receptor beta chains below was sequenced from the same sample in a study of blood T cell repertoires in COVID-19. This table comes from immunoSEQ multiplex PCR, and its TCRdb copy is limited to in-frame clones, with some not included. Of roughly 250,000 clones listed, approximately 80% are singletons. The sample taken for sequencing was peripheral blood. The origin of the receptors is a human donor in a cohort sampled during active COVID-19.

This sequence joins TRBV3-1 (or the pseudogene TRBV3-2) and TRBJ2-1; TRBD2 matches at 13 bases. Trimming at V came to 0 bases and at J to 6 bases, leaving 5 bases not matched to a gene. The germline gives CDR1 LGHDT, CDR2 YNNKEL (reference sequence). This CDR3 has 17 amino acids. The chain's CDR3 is CASSQEGGLAGSNEQFF. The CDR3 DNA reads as TGTGCCAGCAGCCAAGAGGGGGGACTAGCGGGATCCAATGAGCAGTTCTTC.

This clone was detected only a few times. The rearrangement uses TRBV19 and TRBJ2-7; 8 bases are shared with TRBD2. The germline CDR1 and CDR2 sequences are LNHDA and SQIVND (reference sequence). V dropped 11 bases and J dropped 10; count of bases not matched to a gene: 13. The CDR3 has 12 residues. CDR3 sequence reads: CALWREVRIQYF. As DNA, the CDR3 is TGTGCCTTATGGCGGGAGGTACGAATACAGTACTTC.

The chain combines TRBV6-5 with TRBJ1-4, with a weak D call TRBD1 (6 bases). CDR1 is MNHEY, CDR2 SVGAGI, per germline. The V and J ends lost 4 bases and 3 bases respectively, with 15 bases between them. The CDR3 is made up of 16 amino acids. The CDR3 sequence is CASSLFHRVPNEKLFF. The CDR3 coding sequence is TGTGCCAGCAGTTTATTCCACAGGGTGCCTAATGAAAAACTGTTTTTT.

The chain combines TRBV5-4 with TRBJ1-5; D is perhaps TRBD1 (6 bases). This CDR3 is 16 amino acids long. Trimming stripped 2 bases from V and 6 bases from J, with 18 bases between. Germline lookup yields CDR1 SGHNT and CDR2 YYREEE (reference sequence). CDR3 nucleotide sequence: TGTGCCAGCAGCTTCCAGGGGTCCGGAGCGAGTCAGCCCCAGCATTTT. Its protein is CASSFQGSGASQPQHF. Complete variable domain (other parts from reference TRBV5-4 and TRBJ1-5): ETGVTQSPTHLIKTRGQQVTLRCSSQSGHNTVSWYQQALGQGPQFIFQYYREEENGRGNFPPRFSGLQFPNYSSELNVNALELDDSALYLCASSFQGSGASQPQHFGDGTRLSIL.

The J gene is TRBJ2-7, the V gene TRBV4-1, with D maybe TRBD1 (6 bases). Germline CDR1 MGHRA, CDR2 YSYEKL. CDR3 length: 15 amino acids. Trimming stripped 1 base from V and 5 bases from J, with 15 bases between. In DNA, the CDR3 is TGCGCCAGCAGCCAAGTAGCACAGGGAAGGGACGAGCAGTACTTC. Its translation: CASSQVAQGRDEQYF.

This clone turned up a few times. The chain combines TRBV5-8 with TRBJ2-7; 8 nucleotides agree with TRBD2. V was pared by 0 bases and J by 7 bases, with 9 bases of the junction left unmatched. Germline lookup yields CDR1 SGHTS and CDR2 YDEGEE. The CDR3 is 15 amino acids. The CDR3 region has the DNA TGTGCCAGCAGCTTGGAAGCGGGGGCCCATTCGGAGCAGTACTTC. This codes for CASSLEAGAHSEQYF.

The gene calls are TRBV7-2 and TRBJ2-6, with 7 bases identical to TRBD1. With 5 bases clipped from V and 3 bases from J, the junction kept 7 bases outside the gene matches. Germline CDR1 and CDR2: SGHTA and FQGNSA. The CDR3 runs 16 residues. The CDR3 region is CASSVNRGGGANVLTF. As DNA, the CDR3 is TGTGCCAGCAGCGTCAACAGGGGTGGTGGGGCCAACGTCCTGACTTTC.

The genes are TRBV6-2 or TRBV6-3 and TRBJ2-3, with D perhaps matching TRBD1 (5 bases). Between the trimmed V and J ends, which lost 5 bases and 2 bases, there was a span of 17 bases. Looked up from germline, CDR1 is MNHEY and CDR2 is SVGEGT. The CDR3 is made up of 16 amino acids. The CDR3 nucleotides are TGTGCCAGCAGTCCCCTCAGAGGTGGGGCCACAGATACGCAGTATTTT. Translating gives CASSPLRGGATDTQYF.

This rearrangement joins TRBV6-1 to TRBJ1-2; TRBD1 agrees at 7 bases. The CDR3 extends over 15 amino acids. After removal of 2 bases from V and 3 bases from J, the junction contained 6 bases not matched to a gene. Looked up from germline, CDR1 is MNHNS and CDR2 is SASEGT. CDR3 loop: CASSEQGGEHYGYTF. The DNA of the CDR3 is TGTGCCAGCAGTGAACAAGGGGGCGAACACTATGGCTACACCTTC.

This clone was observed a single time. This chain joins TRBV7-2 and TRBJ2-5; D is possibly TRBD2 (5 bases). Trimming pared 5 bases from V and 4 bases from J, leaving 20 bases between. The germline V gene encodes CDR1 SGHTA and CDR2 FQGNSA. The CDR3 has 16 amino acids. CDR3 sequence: CASSPQGGLLLETQYF. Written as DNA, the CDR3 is TGTGCCAGCAGCCCTCAAGGCGGGCTTCTGCTAGAGACCCAGTACTTC.

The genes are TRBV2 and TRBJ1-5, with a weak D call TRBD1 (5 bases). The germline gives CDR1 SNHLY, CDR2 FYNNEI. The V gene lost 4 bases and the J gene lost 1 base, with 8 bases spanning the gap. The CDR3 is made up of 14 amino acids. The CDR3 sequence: CASSGQISNQPQHF. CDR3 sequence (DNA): TGTGCCAGCAGTGGACAGATCAGCAATCAGCCCCAGCATTTT.

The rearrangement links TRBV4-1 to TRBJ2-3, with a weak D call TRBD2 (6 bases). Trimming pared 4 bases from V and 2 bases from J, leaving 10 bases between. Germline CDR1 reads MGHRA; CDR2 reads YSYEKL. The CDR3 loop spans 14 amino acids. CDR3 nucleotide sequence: TGCGCCAGCAGCCTAGCGGAGGTCACAGATACGCAGTATTTT. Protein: CASSLAEVTDTQYF.

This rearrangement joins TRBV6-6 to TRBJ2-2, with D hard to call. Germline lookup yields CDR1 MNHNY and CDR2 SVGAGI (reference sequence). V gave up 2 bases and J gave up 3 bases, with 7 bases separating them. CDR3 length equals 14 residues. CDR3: CASSYRSDTGELFF. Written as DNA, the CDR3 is TGTGCCAGCAGTTACCGAAGCGACACCGGGGAGCTGTTTTTT.

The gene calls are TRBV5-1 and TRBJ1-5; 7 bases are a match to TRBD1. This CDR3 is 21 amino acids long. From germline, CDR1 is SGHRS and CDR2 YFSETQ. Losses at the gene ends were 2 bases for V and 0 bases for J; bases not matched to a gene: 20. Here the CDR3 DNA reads TGCGCCAGCAGCTTCCAAATGACAGGGTATACCAAACTATATAGCAATCAGCCCCAGCATTTT. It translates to CASSFQMTGYTKLYSNQPQHF.

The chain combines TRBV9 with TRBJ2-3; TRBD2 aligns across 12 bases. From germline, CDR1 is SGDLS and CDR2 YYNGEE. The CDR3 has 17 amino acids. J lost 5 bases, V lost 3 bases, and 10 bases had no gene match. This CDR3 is CASSALAGGPPLDTQYF. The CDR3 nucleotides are TGTGCCAGCAGCGCCCTAGCGGGAGGGCCCCCCCTAGATACGCAGTATTTT.

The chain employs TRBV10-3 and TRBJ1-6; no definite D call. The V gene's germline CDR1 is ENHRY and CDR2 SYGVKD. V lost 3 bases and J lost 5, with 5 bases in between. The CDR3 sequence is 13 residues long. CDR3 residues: CAISERDNSPLHF. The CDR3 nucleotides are TGTGCCATCAGTGAACGAGATAATTCACCCCTCCACTTT.

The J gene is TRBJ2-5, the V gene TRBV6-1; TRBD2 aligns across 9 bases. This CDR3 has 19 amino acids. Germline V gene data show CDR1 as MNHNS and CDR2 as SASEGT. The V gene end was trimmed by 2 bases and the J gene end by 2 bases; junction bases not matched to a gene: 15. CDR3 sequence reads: CASSEFAVWASGDQETQYF. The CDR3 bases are TGTGCCAGCAGTGAATTTGCCGTATGGGCTAGCGGGGATCAAGAGACCCAGTACTTC.

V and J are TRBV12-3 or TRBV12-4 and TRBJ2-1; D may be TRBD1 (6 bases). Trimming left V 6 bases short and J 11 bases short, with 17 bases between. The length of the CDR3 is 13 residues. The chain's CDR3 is CASSLMRGQKQFF. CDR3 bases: TGTGCCAGCAGCCTAATGAGAGGACAGAAGCAGTTCTTC.

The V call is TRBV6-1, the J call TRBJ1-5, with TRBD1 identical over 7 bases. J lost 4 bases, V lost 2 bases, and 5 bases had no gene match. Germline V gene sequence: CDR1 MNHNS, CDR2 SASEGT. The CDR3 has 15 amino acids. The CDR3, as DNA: TGTGCCAGCAGTGAATTGGGACAGAGGAATCAGCCCCAGCATTTT. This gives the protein CASSELGQRNQPQHF.

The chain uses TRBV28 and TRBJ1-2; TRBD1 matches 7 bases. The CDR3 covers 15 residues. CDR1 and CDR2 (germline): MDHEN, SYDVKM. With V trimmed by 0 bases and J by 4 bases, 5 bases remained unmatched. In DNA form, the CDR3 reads TGTGCCAGCAGTTTATGGCAGGGGGTAGGCTATGGCTACACCTTC. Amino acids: CASSLWQGVGYGYTF.

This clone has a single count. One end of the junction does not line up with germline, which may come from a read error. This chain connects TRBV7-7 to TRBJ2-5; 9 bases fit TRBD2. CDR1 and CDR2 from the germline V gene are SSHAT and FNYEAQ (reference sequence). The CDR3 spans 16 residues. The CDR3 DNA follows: TGTGCTAGCAGCGATTCCGGGACTAGCCGTCAAGAGACCCAGTACTTC. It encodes CASSDSGTSRQETQYF.

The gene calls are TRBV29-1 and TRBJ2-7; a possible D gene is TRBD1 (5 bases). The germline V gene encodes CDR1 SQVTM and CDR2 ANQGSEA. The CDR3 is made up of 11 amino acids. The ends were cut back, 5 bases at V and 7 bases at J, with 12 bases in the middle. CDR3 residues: CSVNQGGEQYF. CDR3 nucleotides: TGCAGCGTTAACCAGGGTGGAGAGCAGTACTTC.

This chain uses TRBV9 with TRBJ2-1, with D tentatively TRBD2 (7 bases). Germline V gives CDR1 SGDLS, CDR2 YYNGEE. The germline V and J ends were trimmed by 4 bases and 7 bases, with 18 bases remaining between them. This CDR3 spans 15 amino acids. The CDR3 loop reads CASSPAGGGGNEQFF. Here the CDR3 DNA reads TGTGCCAGCAGCCCAGCCGGAGGGGGGGGAAATGAGCAGTTCTTC.

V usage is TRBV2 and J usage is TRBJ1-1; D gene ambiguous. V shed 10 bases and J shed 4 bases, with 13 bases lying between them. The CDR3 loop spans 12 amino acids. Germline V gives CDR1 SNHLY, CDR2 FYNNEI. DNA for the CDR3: TGTGCCATCTCGGGGTCACCCACTGAAGCTTTCTTT. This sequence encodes CAISGSPTEAFF.

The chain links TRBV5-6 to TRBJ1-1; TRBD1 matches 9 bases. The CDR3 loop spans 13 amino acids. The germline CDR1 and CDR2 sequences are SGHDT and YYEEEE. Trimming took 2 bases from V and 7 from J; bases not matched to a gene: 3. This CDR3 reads CASSFGTGYEAFF. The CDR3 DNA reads TGTGCCAGCAGCTTCGGGACAGGGTATGAAGCTTTCTTT. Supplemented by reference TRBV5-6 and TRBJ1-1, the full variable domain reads DAGVTQSPTHLIKTRGQQVTLRCSPKSGHDTVSWYQQALGQGPQFIFQYYEEEERQRGNFPDRFSGHQFPNYSSELNVNALLLGDSALYLCASSFGTGYEAFFGQGTRLTVV.

The CDR3 spells CATSRGTGGYTEAFF. The CDR3 DNA reads TGTGCCACCAGCAGAGGAACAGGGGGTTATACTGAAGCTTTCTTT. The chain is built from TRBV15 and TRBJ1-1; TRBD1 matches at 8 bases. Germline CDR1 LNHNV, CDR2 YYDKDF (reference sequence). The trim removed 1 base at V and 5 bases at J, leaving 6 bases unmatched. This CDR3 contains 15 residues.

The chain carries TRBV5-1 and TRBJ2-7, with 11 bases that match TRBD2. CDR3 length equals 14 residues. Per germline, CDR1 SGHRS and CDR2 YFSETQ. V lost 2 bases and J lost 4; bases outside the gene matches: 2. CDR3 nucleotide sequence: TGCGCCAGCAGCTTTAGCGGGAGGGGGTACGAGCAGTACTTC. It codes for CASSFSGRGYEQYF.